This T cell receptor beta chain was retrieved from a study of T cells in localized non-small cell lung cancer. Sequenced by immunoSEQ multiplex PCR; TCRdb stores in-frame clones only, minus some. The table records about 6,000 clones, roughly 28% of them present only once. Sequencing used lung tumor tissue, obtained before any cancer treatment. The TCR comes from a female donor older than 55 with stage I lung adenocarcinoma.

The CDR3 nucleotides are TGTGCCAGCCACAGTGCTGCGGGCTCCTACAATGAGCAGTTCTTC. Translation gives CASHSAAGSYNEQFF. This rearrangement joins TRBV28 to TRBJ2-1, with D possibly TRBD2 on 5 matching bases. CDR1 is MDHEN and CDR2 is SYDVKM in the germline V gene. The CDR3 loop spans 15 amino acids. Trimming stripped 8 bases from V and 0 bases from J, with 14 bases between.